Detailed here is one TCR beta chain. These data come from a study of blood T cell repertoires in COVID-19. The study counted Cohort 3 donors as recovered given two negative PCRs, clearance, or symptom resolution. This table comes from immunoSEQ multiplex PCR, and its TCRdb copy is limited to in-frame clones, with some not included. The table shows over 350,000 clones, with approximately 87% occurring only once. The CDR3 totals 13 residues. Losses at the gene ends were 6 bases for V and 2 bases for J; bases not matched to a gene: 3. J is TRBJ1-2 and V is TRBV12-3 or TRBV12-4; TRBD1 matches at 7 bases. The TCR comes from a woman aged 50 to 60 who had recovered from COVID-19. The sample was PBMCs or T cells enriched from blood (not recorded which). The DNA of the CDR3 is TGTGCCAGCAGAGGGGGCTCAAACTATGGCTACACCTTC. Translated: CASRGGSNYGYTF.